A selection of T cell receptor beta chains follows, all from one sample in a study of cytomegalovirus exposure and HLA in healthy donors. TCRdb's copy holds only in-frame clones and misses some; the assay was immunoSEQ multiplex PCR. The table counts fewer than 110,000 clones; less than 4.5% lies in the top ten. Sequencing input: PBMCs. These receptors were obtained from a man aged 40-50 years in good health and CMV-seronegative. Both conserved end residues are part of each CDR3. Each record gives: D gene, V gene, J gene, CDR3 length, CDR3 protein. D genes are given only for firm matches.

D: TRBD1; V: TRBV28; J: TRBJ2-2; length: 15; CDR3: CASSMRDSISRELFF
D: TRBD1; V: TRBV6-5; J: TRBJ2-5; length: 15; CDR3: CASSYAEGAGETQYF
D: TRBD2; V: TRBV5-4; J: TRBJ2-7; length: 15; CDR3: CASSQGTSRSYEQYF
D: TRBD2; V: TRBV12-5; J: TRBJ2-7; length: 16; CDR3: CASGPELLAGGYEQYF
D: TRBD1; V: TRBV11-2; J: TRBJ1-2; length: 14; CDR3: CASSFTGGSYGYTF
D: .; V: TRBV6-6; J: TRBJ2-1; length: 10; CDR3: CASGNNEQFF
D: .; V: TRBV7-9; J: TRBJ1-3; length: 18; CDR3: CASSLSGRQGHSGNTIYF
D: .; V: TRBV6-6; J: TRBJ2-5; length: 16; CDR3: CASSRPRTGREETQYF
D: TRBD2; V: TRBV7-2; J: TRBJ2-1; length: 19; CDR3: CASSLGLAGGVSSYNEQFF
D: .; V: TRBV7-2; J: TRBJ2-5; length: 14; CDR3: CASRIDRRLGGQYF
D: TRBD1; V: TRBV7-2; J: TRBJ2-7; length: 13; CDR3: CASSPTGGYEQYF
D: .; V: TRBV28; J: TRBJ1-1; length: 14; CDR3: CASRSTGSRTEAFF
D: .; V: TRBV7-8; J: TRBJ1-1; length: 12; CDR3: CASSVPGREAFF
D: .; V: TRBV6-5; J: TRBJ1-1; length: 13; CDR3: CATVSGQYTEAFF
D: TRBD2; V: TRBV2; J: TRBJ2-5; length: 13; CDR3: CASTPGGEGTQYF
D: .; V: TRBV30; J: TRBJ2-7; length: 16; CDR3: CAWSGGGAGPSYEQYF
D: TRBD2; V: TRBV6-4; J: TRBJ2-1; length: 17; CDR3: CASSDSGTRWGRNEQFF
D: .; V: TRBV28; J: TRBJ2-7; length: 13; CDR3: CASSSGTSYEQYF
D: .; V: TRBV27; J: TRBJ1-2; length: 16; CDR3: CASSFSSGPLVYGYTF
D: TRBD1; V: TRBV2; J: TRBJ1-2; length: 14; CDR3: CASSEFQGASGYTF
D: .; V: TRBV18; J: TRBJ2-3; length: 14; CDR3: CASSQSGSTDTQYF
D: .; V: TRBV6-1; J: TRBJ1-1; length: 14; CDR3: CASSVTEQNTEAFF
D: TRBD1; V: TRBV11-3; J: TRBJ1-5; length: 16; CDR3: CASSLVGQGGNQPQHF
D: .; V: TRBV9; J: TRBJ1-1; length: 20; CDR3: CASSPEGGVGGGGANTEAFF
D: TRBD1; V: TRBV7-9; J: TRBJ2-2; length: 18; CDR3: CASSLAMDRGRRTGELFF
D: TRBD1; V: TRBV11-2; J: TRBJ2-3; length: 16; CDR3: CASSLGYRGKTDTQYF
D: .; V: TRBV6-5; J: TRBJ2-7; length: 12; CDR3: CASSSSSYEQYF
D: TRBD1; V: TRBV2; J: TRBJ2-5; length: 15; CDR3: CASSDLGQGGETQYF
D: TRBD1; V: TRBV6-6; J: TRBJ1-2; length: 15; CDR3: CASSYLQGARNGYTF
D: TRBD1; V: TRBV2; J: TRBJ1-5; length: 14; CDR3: CASSGTGGNQPQHF
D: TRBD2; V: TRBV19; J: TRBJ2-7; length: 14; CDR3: CASSAGLAGPEQYF
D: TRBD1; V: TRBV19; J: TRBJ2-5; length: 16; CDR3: CASSRGPTSGVETQYF
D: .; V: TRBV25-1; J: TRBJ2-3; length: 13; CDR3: CASSDYRRDTQYF